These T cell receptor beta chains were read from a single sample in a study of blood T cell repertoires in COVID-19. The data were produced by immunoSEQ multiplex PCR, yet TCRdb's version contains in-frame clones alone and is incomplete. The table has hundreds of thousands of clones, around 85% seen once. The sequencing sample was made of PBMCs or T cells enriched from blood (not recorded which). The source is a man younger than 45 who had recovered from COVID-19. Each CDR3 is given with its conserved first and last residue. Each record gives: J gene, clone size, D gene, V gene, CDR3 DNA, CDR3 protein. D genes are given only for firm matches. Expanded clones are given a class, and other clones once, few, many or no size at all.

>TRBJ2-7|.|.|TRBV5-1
TGCGCCAGCAGCCGTGAGTACGAGCAGTACTTC
CASSREYEQYF
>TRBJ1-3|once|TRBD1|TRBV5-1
TGCGCCAGTAGGGACAGCTCTGGAAACACCATATATTTT
CASRDSSGNTIYF
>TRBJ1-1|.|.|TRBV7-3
TGTGCCAGCAGCTTGTCCAGGAACACTGAAGCTTTCTTT
CASSLSRNTEAFF
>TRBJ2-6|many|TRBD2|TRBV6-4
TGTGCCAGCAGTGAGGGGGAGGGATCTGGGGCCAACGTCCTGACTTTC
CASSEGEGSGANVLTF
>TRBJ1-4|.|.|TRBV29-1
TGCAGCGGGTTAGGCCCGGAGGAAAAACTGTTTTTT
CSGLGPEEKLFF
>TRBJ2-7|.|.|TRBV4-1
TGCGCCAGCAGCCAAGATATTAAGGGGGGGGAGCAGTACTTC
CASSQDIKGGEQYF
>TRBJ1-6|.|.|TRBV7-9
TGTGCCAGCAGCTTAGCGCTCGGGGATTCACCCCTCCACTTT
CASSLALGDSPLHF
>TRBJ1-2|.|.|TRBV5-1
TGCGCCAGCAGCTTTCTTTCGGGGGACTATGGCTACACCTTC
CASSFLSGDYGYTF
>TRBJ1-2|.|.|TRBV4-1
TGCGCCAGCAGCCAGTTAGGGGGTTCGGATGGCTACACCTTC
CASSQLGGSDGYTF
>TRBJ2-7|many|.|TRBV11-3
TGTGCCAGCAGCTTAAAAACTTCAGATTGCTGGCGGGACTTC
CASSLKTSDCWRDF
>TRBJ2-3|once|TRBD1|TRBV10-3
TGTGCCATCAGAGATGGACAGGGAGGAGATACGCAGTATTTT
CAIRDGQGGDTQYF
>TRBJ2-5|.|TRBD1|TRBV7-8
TGTGCCAGCAGCTCACCCCGTACAGGGGCTGAAGAGACCCAGTACTTC
CASSSPRTGAEETQYF
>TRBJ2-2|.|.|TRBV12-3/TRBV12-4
TGTGCCAGCAGCCCGGTGGACACCGGGGAGCTGTTTTTT
CASSPVDTGELFF
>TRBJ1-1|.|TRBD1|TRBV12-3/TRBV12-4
TGTGCCAGCAGCTCAGGGGGGCGGACTGAAGCTTTCTTT
CASSSGGRTEAFF
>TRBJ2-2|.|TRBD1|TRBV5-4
TGTGCCAGCAGCAGGGGACAGAAGCTTAACACCGGGGAGCTGTTTTTT
CASSRGQKLNTGELFF
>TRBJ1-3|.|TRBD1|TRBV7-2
TGTGCCAGCAGCTTAGACAGGGGGGGAAACACCATATATTTT
CASSLDRGGNTIYF
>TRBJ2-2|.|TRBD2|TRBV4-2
TGTGCCAGCAGCCAAGAGCGGGGGGCGAACACCGGGGAGCTGTTTTTT
CASSQERGANTGELFF
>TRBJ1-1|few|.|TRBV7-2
TGTGCCAGCAGCCCTCGCAGGGCCGACCTCATGAACACTGAAGCTTTCTTT
CASSPRRADLMNTEAFF
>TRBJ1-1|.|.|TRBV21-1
TGTGCCAGCAGCAGGGGGGGCGCGTGGGAAGGTTTCTTT
CASSRGGAWEGFF
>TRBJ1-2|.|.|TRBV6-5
TGTGCCAGCAGACTAGGACCTAACTATGGCTACACCTTC
CASRLGPNYGYTF
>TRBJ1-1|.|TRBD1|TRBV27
TGTGCCAGCAGTTCGGACAGGGGGTACACTGAAGCTTTCTTT
CASSSDRGYTEAFF
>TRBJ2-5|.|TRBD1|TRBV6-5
TGTGCCAGCAGAGACAGGGTCCCAGAGACCCAGTACTTC
CASRDRVPETQYF
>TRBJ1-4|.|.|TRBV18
TGTGCCAGCTCACCAATGGCACAGCAAAATGAAAAACTGTTTTTT
CASSPMAQQNEKLFF
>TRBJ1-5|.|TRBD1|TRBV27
TGTGCCAGCAGCCGACAGGGTGGGAATCAGCCCCAGCATTTT
CASSRQGGNQPQHF
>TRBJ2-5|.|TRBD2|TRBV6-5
TGTGCCACTACGACTAGCGGAAAAGAGACCCAGTACTTC
CATTTSGKETQYF
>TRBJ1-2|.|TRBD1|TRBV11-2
TGTGCCAGCAGCATGATGTCACAGGGGTTAGGGTATGGCTACACCTTC
CASSMMSQGLGYGYTF
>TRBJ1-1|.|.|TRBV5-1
TGCGCCAGCAGCCCGCGGACAGTGAACACTGAAGCTTTCTTT
CASSPRTVNTEAFF
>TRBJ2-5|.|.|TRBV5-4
TGTGCCAGCAGCTTGGCCGTGACTCCGGCTAAAAGAGAGACCCAGTACTTC
CASSLAVTPAKRETQYF
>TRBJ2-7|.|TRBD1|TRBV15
TGTGCCACCAGCAGGGACAGGGGAGTCTACGAGCAGTACTTC
CATSRDRGVYEQYF
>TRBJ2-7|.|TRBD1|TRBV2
TGTGCCAGCACCCGGACAGGGGGGTCCTACGAGCAGTACTTC
CASTRTGGSYEQYF
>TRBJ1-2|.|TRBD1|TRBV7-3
TGTGCCAGCAGCCGGGACAGGAACCACTATGGCTACACCTTC
CASSRDRNHYGYTF
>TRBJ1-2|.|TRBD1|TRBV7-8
TGTGCCAGCAGCTTAGTTGGAGGACAGGGGGTATATGGCTACACCTTC
CASSLVGGQGVYGYTF
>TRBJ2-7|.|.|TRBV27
TGTGCCAGCAGTTTAAGGGGGGGGTTTGGTAACACTTACGAGCAGTACTTC
CASSLRGGFGNTYEQYF
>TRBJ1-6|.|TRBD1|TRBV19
TGTGCCAGTAGCGACCTGATCAGGGGGCGGAATTCACCCCTCCACTTT
CASSDLIRGRNSPLHF
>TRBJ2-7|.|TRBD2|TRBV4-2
TGTGCCAGCAGCCAAGCCCGGACTAGCCGCGACGAGCAGTACTTC
CASSQARTSRDEQYF
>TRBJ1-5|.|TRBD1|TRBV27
TGTGCCAGCAGGACACTAAACCCGACAGGGGGCATCACTCAGCCCCAGCATTTT
CASRTLNPTGGITQPQHF
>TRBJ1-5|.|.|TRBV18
TGTGCCAGCTCACGAGGAGATGAGCCCCAGCATTTT
CASSRGDEPQHF
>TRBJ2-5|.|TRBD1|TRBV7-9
TGTGCCAGCAGCGGATACCGGGACAGGGGCGGGAGGGAGACCCAGTACTTC
CASSGYRDRGGRETQYF
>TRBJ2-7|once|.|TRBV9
TGTGCCAGCAGCGTAGATCCACTTCCAGGTACCCTGGAAAAGTACTTC
CASSVDPLPGTLEKYF
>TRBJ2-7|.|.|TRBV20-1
TGCAGTAGTATACGACTGTACGAGCAGTACTTC
CSSIRLYEQYF
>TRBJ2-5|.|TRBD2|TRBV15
TGTGCCACCAGCAGAGATCCGGGACTACAAGAGACCCAGTACTTC
CATSRDPGLQETQYF
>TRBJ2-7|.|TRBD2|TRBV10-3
TGTGCCATCAGTGAGTCCCTAGCGGGGGGCTCCTACGAGCAGTACTTC
CAISESLAGGSYEQYF
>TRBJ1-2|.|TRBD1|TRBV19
TGTGCCAGTAGTACCGGGACAGGGTCCCATGGCTACACCTTC
CASSTGTGSHGYTF
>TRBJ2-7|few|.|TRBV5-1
TGCGCCAGCCGGAATCTCGGACAGTCCTACGAGCAGTACTTC
CASRNLGQSYEQYF
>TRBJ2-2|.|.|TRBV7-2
TGTGCCAGCAGCGCTAACTTCCTAACCGGGGAGCTGTTTTTT
CASSANFLTGELFF
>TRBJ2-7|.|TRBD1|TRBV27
TGTGCCAGCAGTTATCGGGGACAGGTCACCTTCGAGCAGTACTTC
CASSYRGQVTFEQYF
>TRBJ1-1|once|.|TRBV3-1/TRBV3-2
TGTGCCAGCGGCCCCCGGGACTTGGAAGCTTTCTTT
CASGPRDLEAFF
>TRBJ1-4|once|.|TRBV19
TGTGCCAGTAGCCCGGTGGGCCAGGGGAACGAAAAACTGTTTTTT
CASSPVGQGNEKLFF
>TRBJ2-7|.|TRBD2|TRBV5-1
TGCGCCAGCAGCTTAGTAGCTAGCGGGGGTTACGAGCAGTACTTC
CASSLVASGGYEQYF
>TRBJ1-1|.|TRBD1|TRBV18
TGTGCCAGCTCACCACGACAGGGGGCTGGTTTAACTGAAGCTTTCTTT
CASSPRQGAGLTEAFF
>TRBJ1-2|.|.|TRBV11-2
TGTGCCAGCAGCTTAACGTCAGGGTCATCTACTAACTATGGCTACACCTTC
CASSLTSGSSTNYGYTF
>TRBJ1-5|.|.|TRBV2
TGTGCCAGCAGTGTATGGGGCAGGGCTGATCAGCCCCAGCATTTT
CASSVWGRADQPQHF
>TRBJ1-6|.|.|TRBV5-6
TGTGCCAGCAGCTTTACGGACAGCGGCTCACCCCTCCACTTT
CASSFTDSGSPLHF
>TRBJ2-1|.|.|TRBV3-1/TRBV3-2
TGTGCCAGCAGCCCGGGACTTAGTGAGCAGTTCTTC
CASSPGLSEQFF
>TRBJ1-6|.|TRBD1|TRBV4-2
TGTGCCAGCAGCGAGCCAGGGGGCGGTTCACCCCTCCACTTT
CASSEPGGGSPLHF
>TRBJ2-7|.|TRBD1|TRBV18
TGTGCCAGCTCACCACTACAGGGGGTCCACGAGCAGTACTTC
CASSPLQGVHEQYF
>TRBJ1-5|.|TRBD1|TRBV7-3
TGTGCCAGCAGCGAAAGGGCCAGGGGGAGCAATCAGCCCCAGCATTTT
CASSERARGSNQPQHF
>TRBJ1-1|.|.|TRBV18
TGTGCCAGCTCACCGAGGGGGTTGAGGACTGAAGCTTTCTTT
CASSPRGLRTEAFF
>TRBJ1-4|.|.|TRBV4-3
TGCGCCAGCAGCCGTTCTACGACAGTCAGGGAACTGTTTTTT
CASSRSTTVRELFF